These T cell receptor beta chains were read from a single sample in a study of CD8+CD57+ T cells in acquired aplastic anemia. TCRdb reanalysed the reads using MiXCR and keeps one entry per CDR3 protein. The data hold roughly 120,000 distinct CDR3 sequences, with roughly 55% observed a single time. Sequencing input: sorted CD4+, CD8+, or CD8+CD57+ T cells (not recorded which) from PBMCs. The source is a human donor with aplastic anemia. Both conserved end residues are part of each CDR3. D genes are given only for firm matches. Clone size appears in some rows only: once, few, many, or a class for an expanded clone.

v_gene: TRBV2; d_gene: .; abundance: many; j_gene: TRBJ2-7; CDR3nt: TGTGCCAGCAGTGAAGGGCAGGTGGGACGTTACGAGCAGTACTTC; CDR3aa: CASSEGQVGRYEQYF
v_gene: TRBV20-1; d_gene: TRBD1; abundance: few; j_gene: TRBJ2-7; CDR3nt: TGCAGTGCTCCAGGATGGACAGGGGGCCCCTACGAGCAGTACTTC; CDR3aa: CSAPGWTGGPYEQYF
v_gene: TRBV24-1; d_gene: .; abundance: .; j_gene: TRBJ2-1; CDR3nt: TGTGCCACAGGAGGGGTGAGGGGGGGCGGCAATGAGCAGTTCTTC; CDR3aa: CATGGVRGGGNEQFF
v_gene: TRBV7-8; d_gene: .; abundance: few; j_gene: TRBJ2-5; CDR3nt: TGTGCCAGCAGCGTACACCGGGACACCCAAGAGACCCAGTACTTC; CDR3aa: CASSVHRDTQETQYF
v_gene: TRBV7-9; d_gene: .; abundance: .; j_gene: TRBJ2-7; CDR3nt: TGTGCCAGCAGCTCCCACGGACAGCGATACGAGCAGTACTTC; CDR3aa: CASSSHGQRYEQYF
v_gene: TRBV3-1; d_gene: TRBD2; abundance: few; j_gene: TRBJ2-1; CDR3nt: TGTGCCAGCAGCCACGGAGTGCGACTAGCGGGAGGGGGTAATGAGCAGTTCTTC; CDR3aa: CASSHGVRLAGGGNEQFF
v_gene: TRBV19; d_gene: .; abundance: many; j_gene: TRBJ2-7; CDR3nt: TGTGCCAGTAGTATAGGGACCCTTCGCTCCTACGAGCAGTACTTC; CDR3aa: CASSIGTLRSYEQYF
v_gene: TRBV7-9; d_gene: .; abundance: .; j_gene: TRBJ2-2; CDR3nt: TGTGCCAGCAGCTGGATTTTAGGGGAGCTGTTTTTT; CDR3aa: CASSWILGELFF
v_gene: TRBV10-3; d_gene: .; abundance: many; j_gene: TRBJ1-2; CDR3nt: TGTGCCATCAGGAGTGGGTCGGATTACTATGGCTACACCTTC; CDR3aa: CAIRSGSDYYGYTF
v_gene: TRBV2; d_gene: .; abundance: .; j_gene: TRBJ2-7; CDR3nt: TGTGCCAGCAGCTTAAGTTCCGGGGTGGGAGAGCAGTACTTC; CDR3aa: CASSLSSGVGEQYF
v_gene: TRBV5-1; d_gene: .; abundance: few; j_gene: TRBJ2-5; CDR3nt: TGCGCCACCCAAGAGACCCAGTACTTC; CDR3aa: CATQETQYF
v_gene: TRBV20-1; d_gene: TRBD2; abundance: .; j_gene: TRBJ2-1; CDR3nt: TGCAGTGCAGTGGGACTAGCCTCTCACTGGGGAGGCAATGAGCAGTTCTTC; CDR3aa: CSAVGLASHWGGNEQFF
v_gene: TRBV7-6; d_gene: .; abundance: .; j_gene: TRBJ2-2; CDR3nt: TGTGCCGGCAGCTTGGGACTTACTAACACCGGGGAGCTGTTTTTT; CDR3aa: CAGSLGLTNTGELFF
v_gene: TRBV2; d_gene: .; abundance: .; j_gene: TRBJ1-5; CDR3nt: TGTGCCGCCTTCGGGACCGAGGGAAATCAGCCCCAGCATTTT; CDR3aa: CAAFGTEGNQPQHF
v_gene: TRBV10-3; d_gene: TRBD1; abundance: .; j_gene: TRBJ1-2; CDR3nt: TGTGCCATCCATCCCGACAGGGGCGACTATGGCTACACCTTC; CDR3aa: CAIHPDRGDYGYTF
v_gene: TRBV20-1; d_gene: .; abundance: .; j_gene: TRBJ1-2; CDR3nt: TGCAGTGCTAGAGATGGACAGCCATATGGCTACACCTTC; CDR3aa: CSARDGQPYGYTF
v_gene: TRBV19; d_gene: TRBD1; abundance: once; j_gene: TRBJ2-7; CDR3nt: TGTGCCAGTCGACTGACAGGGTTTTCGTTCGAGCAGTACTTC; CDR3aa: CASRLTGFSFEQYF
v_gene: TRBV4-1; d_gene: .; abundance: .; j_gene: TRBJ1-6; CDR3nt: TGCGCCAGCAGCCAAATCGATCCTAATTCACCCCTCCACTTT; CDR3aa: CASSQIDPNSPLHF
v_gene: TRBV4-2; d_gene: .; abundance: many; j_gene: TRBJ2-7; CDR3nt: TGTGCCAGCAGCCAAGATCTTTACAGGCCCTACGAGCAGTACTTC; CDR3aa: CASSQDLYRPYEQYF
v_gene: TRBV28; d_gene: .; abundance: .; j_gene: TRBJ2-2; CDR3nt: TGTGCCAGCAATGACAGAACGAACACCGGGGAGCTGTTTTTT; CDR3aa: CASNDRTNTGELFF
v_gene: TRBV19; d_gene: TRBD1; abundance: .; j_gene: TRBJ1-5; CDR3nt: TGTGCCAGTAGTATGGACAGGATAACTCAGCCCCAGCATTTT; CDR3aa: CASSMDRITQPQHF
v_gene: TRBV6-5; d_gene: TRBD2; abundance: many; j_gene: TRBJ2-7; CDR3nt: TGTGCCAGCAGTTGGGCTGGGCTAGCGGGGGAAGCCTACGAGCAGTACTTC; CDR3aa: CASSWAGLAGEAYEQYF
v_gene: TRBV11-3; d_gene: .; abundance: .; j_gene: TRBJ2-7; CDR3nt: TGTGCCAGGAGTGAAGGATACGAGCAGTACTTC; CDR3aa: CARSEGYEQYF
v_gene: TRBV11-2; d_gene: TRBD2; abundance: .; j_gene: TRBJ2-1; CDR3nt: TGTGCCAGCAGCTCGGGACTAGCGGGTGCTGTTGTAAATGAGCAGTTCTTC; CDR3aa: CASSSGLAGAVVNEQFF
v_gene: TRBV5-1; d_gene: .; abundance: many; j_gene: TRBJ2-5; CDR3nt: TGCGCCAGCAGCTTGGAAGGCAGGCAAGAGACCCAGTACTTC; CDR3aa: CASSLEGRQETQYF
v_gene: TRBV19; d_gene: .; abundance: many; j_gene: TRBJ2-2; CDR3nt: TGTGCCAGTAGTATTTTGAAGGGCGGGGAGCTGTTTTTT; CDR3aa: CASSILKGGELFF
v_gene: TRBV20-1; d_gene: .; abundance: .; j_gene: TRBJ1-2; CDR3nt: TGCAGTGCTAGAGATCGGGTGGGGGATGGCTACACCTTC; CDR3aa: CSARDRVGDGYTF
v_gene: TRBV20-1; d_gene: .; abundance: few; j_gene: TRBJ2-2; CDR3nt: TGCAGTGCTAGAGATCTTTACGGGAATGGGGAGCTGTTTTTT; CDR3aa: CSARDLYGNGELFF
v_gene: TRBV10-3; d_gene: .; abundance: .; j_gene: TRBJ1-2; CDR3nt: TGTGCCATCAGGAGAGGGGGGGTCCGGGACACACAAGGCTACACCTTC; CDR3aa: CAIRRGGVRDTQGYTF
v_gene: TRBV29-1; d_gene: TRBD1; abundance: .; j_gene: TRBJ2-5; CDR3nt: TGCAGCGTGTCCCTCCCAGGGGGTCAAGAGACCCAGTACTTC; CDR3aa: CSVSLPGGQETQYF
v_gene: TRBV20-1; d_gene: .; abundance: .; j_gene: TRBJ1-4; CDR3nt: TGCAGTGCTAAGAGGGGGTCGAACGAAAAACTGTTTTTT; CDR3aa: CSAKRGSNEKLFF
v_gene: TRBV2; d_gene: TRBD2; abundance: many; j_gene: TRBJ2-1; CDR3nt: TGTGCCAGCAGTGAAACTAGCGGGAGGTATGAGCAGTTCTTC; CDR3aa: CASSETSGRYEQFF
v_gene: TRBV6-1; d_gene: .; abundance: .; j_gene: TRBJ1-1; CDR3nt: TGTGCCAGCAGCCCTCTCAAGTGTGTAAACACTGAAGCTTTCTTT; CDR3aa: CASSPLKCVNTEAFF
v_gene: TRBV6-2/TRBV6-3; d_gene: .; abundance: few; j_gene: TRBJ2-7; CDR3nt: TGTGCCGCAAACAGGGGGGGCACCTACGAGCAGTACTTC; CDR3aa: CAANRGGTYEQYF
v_gene: TRBV6-1; d_gene: TRBD1; abundance: many; j_gene: TRBJ1-6; CDR3nt: TGTGCCAGCAGGGGACAGGGGAGTTCCTATAATTCACCCCTCCACTTT; CDR3aa: CASRGQGSSYNSPLHF